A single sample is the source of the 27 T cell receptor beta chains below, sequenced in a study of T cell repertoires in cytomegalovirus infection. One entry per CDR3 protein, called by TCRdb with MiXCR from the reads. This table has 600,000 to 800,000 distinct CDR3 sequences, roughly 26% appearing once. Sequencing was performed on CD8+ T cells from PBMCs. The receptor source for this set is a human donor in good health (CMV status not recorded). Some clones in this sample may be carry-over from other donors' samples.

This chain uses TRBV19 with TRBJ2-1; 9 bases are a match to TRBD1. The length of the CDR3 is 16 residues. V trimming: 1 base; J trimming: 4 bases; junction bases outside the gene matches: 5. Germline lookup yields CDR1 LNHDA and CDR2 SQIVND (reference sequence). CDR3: CASSIVGGQGYNEQFF. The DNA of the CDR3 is TGTGCCAGTAGTATAGTAGGCGGACAGGGGTACAATGAGCAGTTCTTC.

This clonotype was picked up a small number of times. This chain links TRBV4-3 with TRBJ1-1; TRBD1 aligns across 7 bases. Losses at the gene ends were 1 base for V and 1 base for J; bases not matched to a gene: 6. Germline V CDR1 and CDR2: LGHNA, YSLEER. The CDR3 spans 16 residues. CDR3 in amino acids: CASSQGAYRGNTEAFF. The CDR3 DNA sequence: TGCGCCAGCAGCCAAGGCGCGTACAGGGGGAACACTGAAGCTTTCTTT.

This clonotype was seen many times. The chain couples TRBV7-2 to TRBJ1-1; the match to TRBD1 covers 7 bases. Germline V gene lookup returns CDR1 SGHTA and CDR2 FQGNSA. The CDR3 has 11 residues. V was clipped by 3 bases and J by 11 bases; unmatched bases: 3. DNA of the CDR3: TGTGCCAGCAGCTTCAGGGGGATTGCTTTCTTT. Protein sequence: CASSFRGIAFF.

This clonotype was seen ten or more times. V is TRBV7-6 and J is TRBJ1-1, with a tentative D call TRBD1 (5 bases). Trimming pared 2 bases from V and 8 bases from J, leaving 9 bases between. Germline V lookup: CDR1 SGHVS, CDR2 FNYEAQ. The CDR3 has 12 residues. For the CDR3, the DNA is TGTGCCAGCAGCTTATATTGGGGGGAAGCTTTCTTT. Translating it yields CASSLYWGEAFF. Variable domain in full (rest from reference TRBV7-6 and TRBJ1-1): GAGVSQSPRYKVTKRGQDVALRCDPISGHVSLYWYRQALGQGPEFLTYFNYEAQQDKSGLPNDRFSAERPEGSISTLTIQRTEQRDSAMYRCASSLYWGEAFFGQGTRLTVV.

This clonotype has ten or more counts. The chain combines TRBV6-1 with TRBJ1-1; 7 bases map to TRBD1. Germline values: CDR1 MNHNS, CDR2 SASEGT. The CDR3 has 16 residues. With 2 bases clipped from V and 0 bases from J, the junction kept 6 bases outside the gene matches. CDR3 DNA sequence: TGTGCCAGCAGTGAAATCCAGACAGGGTTGAACACTGAAGCTTTCTTT. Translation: CASSEIQTGLNTEAFF.

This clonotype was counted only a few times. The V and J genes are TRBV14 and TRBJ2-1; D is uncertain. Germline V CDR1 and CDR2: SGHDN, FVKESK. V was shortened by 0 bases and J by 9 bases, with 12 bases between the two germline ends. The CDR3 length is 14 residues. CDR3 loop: CASSQDQAPIEQFF. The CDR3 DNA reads TGTGCCAGCAGCCAAGATCAGGCCCCCATTGAGCAGTTCTTC. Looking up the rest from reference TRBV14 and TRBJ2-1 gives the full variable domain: EAGVTQFPSHSVIEKGQTVTLRCDPISGHDNLYWYRRVMGKEIKFLLHFVKESKQDESGMPNNRFLAERTGGTYSTLKVQPAELEDSGVYFCASSQDQAPIEQFFGPGTRLTVL.

The DNA of the CDR3 is TGTGCCAGCAGCCCCCGGAATAGCGGGGGGTCCTACAATGAGCAGTTCTTC. Its translation is CASSPRNSGGSYNEQFF. This chain connects TRBV7-9 to TRBJ2-1; 10 bases line up with TRBD2. The CDR3 has 17 amino acids. CDR1 and CDR2 (germline): SEHNR, FQNEAQ (reference sequence). V was pared by 5 bases and J by 1 base, with 8 bases of the junction left unmatched.

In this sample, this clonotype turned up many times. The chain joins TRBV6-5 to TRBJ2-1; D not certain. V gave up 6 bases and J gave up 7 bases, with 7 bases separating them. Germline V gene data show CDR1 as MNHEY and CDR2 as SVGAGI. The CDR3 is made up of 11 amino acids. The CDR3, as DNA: TGTGCCAGCAGCACCCGGAATGAGCAGTTCTTC. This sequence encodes CASSTRNEQFF.

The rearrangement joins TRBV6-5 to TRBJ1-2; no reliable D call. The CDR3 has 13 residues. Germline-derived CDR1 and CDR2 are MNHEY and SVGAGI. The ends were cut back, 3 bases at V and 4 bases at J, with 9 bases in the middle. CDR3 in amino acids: CASSYRNSYGYTF. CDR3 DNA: TGTGCCAGCAGTTATAGAAACAGCTATGGCTACACCTTC.

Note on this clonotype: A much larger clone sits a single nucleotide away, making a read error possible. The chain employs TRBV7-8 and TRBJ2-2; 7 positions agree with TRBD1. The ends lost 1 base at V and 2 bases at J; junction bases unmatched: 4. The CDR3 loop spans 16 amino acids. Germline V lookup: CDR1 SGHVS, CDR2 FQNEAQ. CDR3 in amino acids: CASSLVTGSNTGELFF. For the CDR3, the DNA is TGTGCCAGCAGCTTAGTGACAGGGAGCAACACCGGGGAGCTGTTTTTT.

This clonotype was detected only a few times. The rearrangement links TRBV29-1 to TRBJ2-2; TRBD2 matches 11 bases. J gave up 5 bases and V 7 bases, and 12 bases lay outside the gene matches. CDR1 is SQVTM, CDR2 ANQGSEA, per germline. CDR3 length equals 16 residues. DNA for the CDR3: TGCAGCGCCTCACCTAGCGGGGGGCGGTGGACCGGGGAGCTGTTTTTT. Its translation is CSASPSGGRWTGELFF.

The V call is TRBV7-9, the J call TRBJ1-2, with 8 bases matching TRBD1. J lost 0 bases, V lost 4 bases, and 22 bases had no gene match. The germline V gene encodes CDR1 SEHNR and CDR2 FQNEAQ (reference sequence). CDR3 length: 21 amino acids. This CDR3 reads CASSSPTGVSSTERPNYGYTF. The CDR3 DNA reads TGTGCCAGCAGCTCCCCGACAGGGGTTTCCTCGACAGAAAGGCCTAACTATGGCTACACCTTC.

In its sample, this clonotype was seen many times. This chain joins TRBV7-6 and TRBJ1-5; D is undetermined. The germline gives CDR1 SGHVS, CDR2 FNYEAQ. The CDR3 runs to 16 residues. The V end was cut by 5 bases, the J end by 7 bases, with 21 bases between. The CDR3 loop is CASSLNPDGSGQPQHF. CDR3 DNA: TGTGCCAGCAGCCTTAACCCGGACGGCTCGGGGCAGCCCCAGCATTTT.

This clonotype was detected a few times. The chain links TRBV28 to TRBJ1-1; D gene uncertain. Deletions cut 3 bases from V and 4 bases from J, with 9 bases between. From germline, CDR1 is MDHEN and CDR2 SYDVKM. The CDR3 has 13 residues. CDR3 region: CASSFDKGTEAFF. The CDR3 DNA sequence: TGTGCCAGCAGTTTCGATAAGGGCACTGAAGCTTTCTTT.

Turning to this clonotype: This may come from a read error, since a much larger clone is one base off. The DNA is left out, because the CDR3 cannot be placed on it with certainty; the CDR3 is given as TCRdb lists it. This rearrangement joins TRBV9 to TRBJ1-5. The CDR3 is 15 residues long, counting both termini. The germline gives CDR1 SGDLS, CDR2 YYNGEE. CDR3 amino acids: CASSVGGGSNQPRHF.

This CDR3 reads CASSYSGSHQPQHF. The CDR3 bases are TGTGCCAGCAGTTACTCGGGTTCGCATCAGCCCCAGCATTTT. The J gene is TRBJ1-5, the V gene TRBV6-2 or TRBV6-3, with D uncertain. From germline, CDR1 is MNHEY and CDR2 SVGEGT. The V and J ends lost 0 bases and 5 bases respectively, with 8 bases between them. CDR3 length equals 14 residues.

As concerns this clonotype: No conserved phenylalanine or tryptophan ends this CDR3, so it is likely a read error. CDR3 region: CASSWGGLDTEAFL. For the CDR3, the DNA is TGTGCCAGCAGTTGGGGGGGGCTGGACACTGAAGCTTTCCTT. The chain couples TRBV12-3 or TRBV12-4 to TRBJ1-1; the D gene is possibly TRBD1 (6 bases). The CDR3 is 14 amino acids. Trimming removed 4 bases at V and 3 bases at J, with 12 bases between.

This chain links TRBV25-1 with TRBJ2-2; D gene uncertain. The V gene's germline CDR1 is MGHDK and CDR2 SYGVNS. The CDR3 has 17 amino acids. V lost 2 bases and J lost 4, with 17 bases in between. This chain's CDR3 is CASSEIEVLLGTGELFF. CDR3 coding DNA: TGTGCCAGCAGTGAAATAGAGGTCCTGCTAGGCACCGGGGAGCTGTTTTTT.

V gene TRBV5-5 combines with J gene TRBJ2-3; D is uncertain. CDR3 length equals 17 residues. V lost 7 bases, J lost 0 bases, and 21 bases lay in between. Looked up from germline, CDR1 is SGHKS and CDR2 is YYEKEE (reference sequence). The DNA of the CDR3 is TGTGCCAGCTGGGCTCCACCCTTGCTGGCTAGCACAGATACGCAGTATTTT. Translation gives CASWAPPLLASTDTQYF. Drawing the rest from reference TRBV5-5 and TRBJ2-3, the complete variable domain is DAGVTQSPTHLIKTRGQQVTLRCSPISGHKSVSWYQQVLGQGPQFIFQYYEKEERGRGNFPDRFSARQFPNYSSELNVNALLLGDSALYLCASWAPPLLASTDTQYFGPGTRLTVL.

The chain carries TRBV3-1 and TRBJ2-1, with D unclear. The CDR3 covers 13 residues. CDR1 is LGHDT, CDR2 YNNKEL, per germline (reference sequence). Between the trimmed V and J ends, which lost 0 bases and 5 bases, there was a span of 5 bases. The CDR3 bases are TGTGCCAGCAGCCAAGAAGCCCACAATGAGCAGTTCTTC. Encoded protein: CASSQEAHNEQFF.

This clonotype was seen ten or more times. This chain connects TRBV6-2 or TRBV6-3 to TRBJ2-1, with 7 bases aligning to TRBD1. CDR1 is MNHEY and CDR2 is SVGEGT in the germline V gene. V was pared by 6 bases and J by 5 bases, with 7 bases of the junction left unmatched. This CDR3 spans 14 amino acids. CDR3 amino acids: CASSLPGQHNEQFF. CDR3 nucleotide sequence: TGTGCCAGCAGCCTACCGGGACAGCACAATGAGCAGTTCTTC.

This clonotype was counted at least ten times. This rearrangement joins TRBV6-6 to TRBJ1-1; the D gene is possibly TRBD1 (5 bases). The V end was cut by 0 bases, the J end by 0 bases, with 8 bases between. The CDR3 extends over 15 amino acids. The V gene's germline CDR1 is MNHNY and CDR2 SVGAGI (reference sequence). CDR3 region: CASSYSATVNTEAFF. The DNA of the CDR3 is TGTGCCAGCAGTTACTCGGCGACAGTGAACACTGAAGCTTTCTTT.

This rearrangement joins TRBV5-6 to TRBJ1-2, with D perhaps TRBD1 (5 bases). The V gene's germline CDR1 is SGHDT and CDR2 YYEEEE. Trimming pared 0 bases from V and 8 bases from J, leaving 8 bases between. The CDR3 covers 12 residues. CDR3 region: CASSLGQGGYTF. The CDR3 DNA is TGTGCCAGCAGCTTGGGTCAGGGAGGCTACACCTTC.

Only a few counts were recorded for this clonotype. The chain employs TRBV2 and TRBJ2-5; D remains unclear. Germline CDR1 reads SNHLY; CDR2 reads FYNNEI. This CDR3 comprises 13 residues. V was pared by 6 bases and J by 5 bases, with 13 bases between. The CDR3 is CASRPSGLETQYF. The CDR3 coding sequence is TGTGCCAGCAGACCCTCAGGTTTGGAGACCCAGTACTTC. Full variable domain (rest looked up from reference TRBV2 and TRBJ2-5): EPEVTQTPSHQVTQMGQEVILRCVPISNHLYFYWYRQILGQKVEFLVSFYNNEISEKSEIFDDQFSVERPDGSNFTLKIRSTKLEDSAMYFCASRPSGLETQYFGPGTRLLVL.

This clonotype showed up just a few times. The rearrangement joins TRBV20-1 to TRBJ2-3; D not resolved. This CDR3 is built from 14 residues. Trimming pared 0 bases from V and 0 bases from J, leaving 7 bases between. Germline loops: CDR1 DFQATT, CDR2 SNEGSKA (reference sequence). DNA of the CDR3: TGCAGTGCTAGAGATTGGAGTAGCACAGATACGCAGTATTTT. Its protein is CSARDWSSTDTQYF.

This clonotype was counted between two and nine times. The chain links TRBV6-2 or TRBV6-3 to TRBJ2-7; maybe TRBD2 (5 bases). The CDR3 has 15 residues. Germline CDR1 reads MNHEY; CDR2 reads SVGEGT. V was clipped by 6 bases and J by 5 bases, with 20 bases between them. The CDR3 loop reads CASSGKGVQRDEQYV. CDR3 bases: TGTGCCAGCAGCGGGAAAGGAGTTCAACGGGACGAGCAGTACGTC.

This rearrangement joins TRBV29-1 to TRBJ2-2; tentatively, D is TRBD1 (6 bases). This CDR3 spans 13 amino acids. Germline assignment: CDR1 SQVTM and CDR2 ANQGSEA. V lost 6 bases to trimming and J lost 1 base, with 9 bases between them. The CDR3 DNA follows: TGCAGCGTGTCGGGACAGAACACCGGGGAGCTGTTTTTT. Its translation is CSVSGQNTGELFF.